This T cell receptor beta chain was documented in a study of cytomegalovirus exposure and HLA in healthy donors. About this clone itself: Its antigen is unknown.

Overall study findings and caveats: CMV serostatus alone was available as immune exposure information. The majority of CMV-associated TCR beta chains were reported as apparently HLA-restricted in a later analysis. V- and J-gene trimming in TCR beta was tied to a missense DCLRE1C variant by an analysis performed later. Later analysis identified several of the most significant clusters that appeared linked to common viral pathogens.

The study ran its PCR with 60 Vbeta and 13 Jbeta primers. Measured with immunoSEQ multiplex PCR; TCRdb has only the in-frame clones, and not every one. Of tens of thousands of clones listed, roughly 79% are singletons. Material: PBMCs. This TCR was recovered from a middle-aged man in good health and CMV-seronegative.

For the CDR3, the DNA is TGTGCCAGCATGGGAGGGGTCGGAAACACCATATATTTT. Translated: CASMGGVGNTIYF. This rearrangement joins TRBV6-1 to TRBJ1-3; perhaps TRBD1 as D (5 bases). Germline CDR1 is MNHNS and CDR2 is SASEGT. This CDR3 region has 13 residues. The V and J ends lost 7 bases and 4 bases respectively, with 11 bases between them.